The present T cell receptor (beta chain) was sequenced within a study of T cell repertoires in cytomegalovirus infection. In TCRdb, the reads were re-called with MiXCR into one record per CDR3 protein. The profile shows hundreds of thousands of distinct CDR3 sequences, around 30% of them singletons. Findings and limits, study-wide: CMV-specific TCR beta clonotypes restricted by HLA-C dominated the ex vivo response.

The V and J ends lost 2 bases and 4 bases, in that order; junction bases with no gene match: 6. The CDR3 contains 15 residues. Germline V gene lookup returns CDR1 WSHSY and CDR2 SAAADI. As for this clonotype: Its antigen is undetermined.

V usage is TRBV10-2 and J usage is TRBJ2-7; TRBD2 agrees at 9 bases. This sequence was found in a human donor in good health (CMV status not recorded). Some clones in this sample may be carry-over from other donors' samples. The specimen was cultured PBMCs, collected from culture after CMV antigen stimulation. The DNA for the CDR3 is TGCGCCAGCAGTGAGCTGGCGGGAGGGGCTTACGAGCAGTACTTC. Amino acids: CASSELAGGAYEQYF.